This TCR beta chain was documented in a study of metastatic and nonmetastatic thyroid tumors. About the research overall: Peripheral blood and tumor or nodule samples from malignant and benign thyroid patients were compared.

V shed 0 bases and J shed 2 bases, with 14 bases lying between them. The length of the CDR3 is 16 residues. Study-wide findings and caveats: In blood and tumor, TCR beta diversity was reportedly significantly higher in malignant thyroid tumors than in benign nodules.

Not a single patient had been given any form of treatment at any point before undergoing thyroid surgery. TCRdb re-analyzed the PCR reads through MiXCR. The data contain around 65,000 clones, approximately 15% of them seen just once; the ten biggest clones take up more than 6.5%. A remark on this clone: Its antigen is not identified.

V and J are TRBV12-3 or TRBV12-4 and TRBJ2-7; tentative D call: TRBD1 (6 bases). This sequence was found in a male donor with papillary thyroid cancer or a benign thyroid nodule (not recorded which). Some clones in this sample may be carry-over from other donors' samples. Sequenced sample: blood. The CDR3 sequence is CASSLALVSGAYEQYF. The CDR3 bases are TGTGCCAGCAGTTTAGCCTTGGTATCAGGGGCCTACGAGCAGTACTTC.